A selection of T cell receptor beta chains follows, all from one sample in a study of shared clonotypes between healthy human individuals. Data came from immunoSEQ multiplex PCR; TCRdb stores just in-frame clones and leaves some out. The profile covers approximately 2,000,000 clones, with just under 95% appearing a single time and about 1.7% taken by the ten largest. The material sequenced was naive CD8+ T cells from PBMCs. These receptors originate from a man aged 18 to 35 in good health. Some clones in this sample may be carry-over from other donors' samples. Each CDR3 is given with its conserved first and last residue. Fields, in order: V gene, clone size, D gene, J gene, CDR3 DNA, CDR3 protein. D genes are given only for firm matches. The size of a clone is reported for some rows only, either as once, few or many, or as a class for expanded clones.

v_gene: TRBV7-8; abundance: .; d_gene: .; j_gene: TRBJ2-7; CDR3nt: TGTGCCAGCAGCTTAAGGGGTGGGAGCTCCTACGAGCAGTACTTC; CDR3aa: CASSLRGGSSYEQYF
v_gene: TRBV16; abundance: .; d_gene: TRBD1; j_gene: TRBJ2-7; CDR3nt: TGTGCCAGCAGCCGATCCGGACAGGGGTCCTACGAGCAGTACTTC; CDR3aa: CASSRSGQGSYEQYF
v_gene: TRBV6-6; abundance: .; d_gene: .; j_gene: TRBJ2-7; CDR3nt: TGTGCCAGCAGCGAAAGCTCCTACGAGCAGTACTTC; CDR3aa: CASSESSYEQYF
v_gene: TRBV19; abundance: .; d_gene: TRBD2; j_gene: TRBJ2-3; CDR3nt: TGTGCCAGTAGTATAGACTTAGAAACCGGGACTAGCGGGCCAGATACGCAGTATTTT; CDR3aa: CASSIDLETGTSGPDTQYF
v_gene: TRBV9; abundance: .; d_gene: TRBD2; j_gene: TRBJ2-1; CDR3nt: TGTGCCAGCAGCGCTTACCTAGCGGAAGCTTACAATGAGCAGTTCTTC; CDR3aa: CASSAYLAEAYNEQFF
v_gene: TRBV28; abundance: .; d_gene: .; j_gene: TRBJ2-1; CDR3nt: TGTGCCAGCAGTTTATCGGGGAGTAGCCAGCTGGGGAATGAGCAGTTCTTC; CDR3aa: CASSLSGSSQLGNEQFF
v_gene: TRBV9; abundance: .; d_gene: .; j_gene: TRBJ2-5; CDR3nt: TGTGCCAGCAGCGTAGGCCGCCGGGACGGTGGTATCCAAGAGACCCAGTACTTC; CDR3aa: CASSVGRRDGGIQETQYF
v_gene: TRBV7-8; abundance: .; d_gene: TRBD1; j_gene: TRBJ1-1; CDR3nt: TGTGCCAGCAGCCTTCTCCGTGATACCGGGACAGGGGGTACTGAAGCTTTCTTT; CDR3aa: CASSLLRDTGTGGTEAFF
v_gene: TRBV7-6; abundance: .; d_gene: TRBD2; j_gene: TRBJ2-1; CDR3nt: TGTGCCAGCAGACCCTTGGCCGTTTCGGCGGGAGGGCGCTACAATGAGCAGTTCTTC; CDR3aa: CASRPLAVSAGGRYNEQFF
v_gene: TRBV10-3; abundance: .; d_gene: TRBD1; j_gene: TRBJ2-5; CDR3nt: TGTGCCATCGCCGGGGTCTGGGACAGGAGACAAGAGACCCAGTACTTC; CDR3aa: CAIAGVWDRRQETQYF
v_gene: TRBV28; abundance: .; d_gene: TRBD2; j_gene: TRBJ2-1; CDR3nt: TGTGCCAGCAGGAGCGGGAGCGGCTCCCCGGGGTGGAATGAGCAGTTCTTC; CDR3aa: CASRSGSGSPGWNEQFF
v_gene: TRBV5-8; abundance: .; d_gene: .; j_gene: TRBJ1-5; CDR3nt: TGTGCCAGCAGCTCTCGACAGGAGCCCAATCAGCCCCAGCATTTT; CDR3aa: CASSSRQEPNQPQHF
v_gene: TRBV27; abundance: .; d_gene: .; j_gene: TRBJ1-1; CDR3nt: TGTGCCAGCAGACCGGGGGCAGTTAACACTGAAGCTTTCTTT; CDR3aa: CASRPGAVNTEAFF
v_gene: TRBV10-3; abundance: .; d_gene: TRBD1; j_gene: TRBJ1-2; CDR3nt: TGTGCCATGACAGGGGAGGGGGACTATGGCTACACCTTC; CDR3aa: CAMTGEGDYGYTF
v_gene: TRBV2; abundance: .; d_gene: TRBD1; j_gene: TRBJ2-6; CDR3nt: TGTGCCAGGAGAGGACAGGGGGAAGGGCTAGACAACGTCCTGACTTTC; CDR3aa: CARRGQGEGLDNVLTF
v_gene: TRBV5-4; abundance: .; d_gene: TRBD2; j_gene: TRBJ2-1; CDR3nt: TGTGCCAGCAGCTTGGAAGCGGGAGGGATATACAATGAGCAGTTCTTC; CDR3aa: CASSLEAGGIYNEQFF
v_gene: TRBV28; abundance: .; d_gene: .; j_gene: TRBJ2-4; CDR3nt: TGTGCCAGCAGAGACTTCGAAAACATTCAGTACTTC; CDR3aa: CASRDFENIQYF
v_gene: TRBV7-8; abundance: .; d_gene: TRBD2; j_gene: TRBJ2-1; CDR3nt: TGTGCCAGCAGCTTATCGTTTTGGCGGGAGGCCTACAATGAGCAGTTCTTC; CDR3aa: CASSLSFWREAYNEQFF
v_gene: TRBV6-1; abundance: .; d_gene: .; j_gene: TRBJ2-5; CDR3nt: TGTGCCAGCAGTGTCGGGAGTGAGGGGGTCGGGGAGACCCAGTACTTC; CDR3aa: CASSVGSEGVGETQYF
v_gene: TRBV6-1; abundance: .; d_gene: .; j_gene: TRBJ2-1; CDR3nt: TGTGCCAGCAGTCTGGTGGGTGAGCAGTTCTTC; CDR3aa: CASSLVGEQFF
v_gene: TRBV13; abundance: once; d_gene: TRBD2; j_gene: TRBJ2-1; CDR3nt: TGTGCCAGCAGCTCACCCAAACCTAGCGGGAGACCGGCTGAGCAGTTCTTC; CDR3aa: CASSSPKPSGRPAEQFF
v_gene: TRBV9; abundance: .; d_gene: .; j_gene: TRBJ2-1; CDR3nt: TGTGCCAGCAGTTCCGGTGGCTCCTACAATGAGCAGTTCTTC; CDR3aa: CASSSGGSYNEQFF
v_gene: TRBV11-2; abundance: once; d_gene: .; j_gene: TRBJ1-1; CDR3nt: TGTGCCAGCAGGACAGAAATGAACACTGAAGCTTTCTTT; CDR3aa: CASRTEMNTEAFF
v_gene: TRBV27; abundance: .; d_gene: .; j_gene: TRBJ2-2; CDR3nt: TGTGCCAGCAGCCGAAGGGGGTCTCCCGCCTCCAGGGAGCTGTTTTTT; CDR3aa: CASSRRGSPASRELFF